These 23 T cell receptor beta chains were all obtained from the same sample, sequenced in a study of T-cell memory formation after mild COVID-19. Via MiXCR, TCRdb re-called the 5' RACE reads, giving one row per CDR3 protein. The sample includes 290,000 or so distinct CDR3 sequences, approximately 20% of them seen just once. The source material was PBMCs or a T cell subset sorted from them (not recorded which). All receptors derive from a man aged 18 to 29 who had mild COVID-19 (a few samples of this study predate the infection). Cell type and time point are not known.

This clonotype was seen a handful of times. CDR3 DNA: TGTGCCAGCAGCCCGGTGGGGCAACATAACACTGAAGCTTTCTTT. Its translation: CASSPVGQHNTEAFF. The chain carries TRBV7-7 and TRBJ1-1; TRBD1 might be the D (5 bases). V shed 5 bases and J shed 2 bases, with 15 bases lying between them. In germline, CDR1 is SSHAT, CDR2 FNYEAQ (reference sequence). The CDR3 length is 15 residues.

The genes are TRBV2 and TRBJ2-3; weak D call: TRBD1 (5 bases). The CDR3 length is 14 residues. Deletions cut 8 bases from V and 4 bases from J, with 16 bases between. Germline-derived CDR1 and CDR2 are SNHLY and FYNNEI. The CDR3 bases are TGTGCCAGCCCCTACCCAGGGCTTGCAGATACGCAGTATTTT. The encoded protein is CASPYPGLADTQYF.

The J gene is TRBJ2-5, the V gene TRBV20-1; no reliable D call. CDR1 is DFQATT and CDR2 is SNEGSKA in the germline V gene (reference sequence). CDR3 length: 13 residues. The V end was cut by 0 bases, the J end by 0 bases, with 5 bases between. For the CDR3, the DNA is TGCAGTGCTAGAGATATGTACCAAGAGACCCAGTACTTC. Translating it yields CSARDMYQETQYF.

This clonotype appeared a few times. The genes are TRBV4-3 and TRBJ2-1; 16 positions match TRBD2. The CDR3 covers 17 residues. V lost 4 bases to trimming and J lost 7 bases; unmatched junction nucleotides: 7. Germline values: CDR1 LGHNA, CDR2 YSLEER. The CDR3 coding sequence is TGCGCCAGCAGCCCCCGGGGACTAGCGGGGGGGGGGAATGAGCAGTTCTTC. This translates into CASSPRGLAGGGNEQFF.

This clonotype was counted only a few times. The V gene is TRBV24-1, the J gene TRBJ2-2; 9 bases map to TRBD1. Germline lookup yields CDR1 KGHDR and CDR2 SFDVKD. Trimming took 2 bases from V and 6 from J; bases not matched to a gene: 6. This CDR3 comprises 16 residues. The CDR3 DNA is TGTGCCACCAGTGATTGGGGACAGGGCAGCGCCGGGGAGCTGTTTTTT. Protein: CATSDWGQGSAGELFF.

Details on this clonotype: An end of the junction differs from the germline gene, which may be a read error. J is TRBJ2-2 and V is TRBV6-2 or TRBV6-3, with a weak D call TRBD1 (6 bases). CDR1 MNHEY and CDR2 SVGEGT come from the germline V gene. The CDR3 sequence is 14 residues long. The CDR3 here is CASSLQGNPGELFF. In DNA, the CDR3 is TGTGCCAGCAGTTTGCAGGGGAACCCCGGGGAGCTGTTTTTT.

This clonotype was recorded at least ten times. The chain couples TRBV12-3 or TRBV12-4 to TRBJ1-4; D is perhaps TRBD1 (5 bases). CDR3 length equals 17 residues. V was pared by 3 bases and J by 7 bases, with 21 bases between. The CDR3 loop is CASSFTNLAGNGEKLFF. The CDR3 nucleotides read TGTGCCAGCAGTTTTACCAACCTTGCAGGGAACGGTGAAAAACTGTTTTTT.

The CDR3 loop is CASSLASGGVHEQFF. The CDR3 DNA follows: TGCGCCAGCAGCTTGGCTAGCGGGGGGGTCCATGAGCAGTTCTTC. The chain links TRBV5-1 to TRBJ2-1, with TRBD2 matching 12 bases. CDR3 length: 15 amino acids. Germline V gene data show CDR1 as SGHRS and CDR2 as YFSETQ. V lost 0 bases, J lost 8 bases, and 3 bases stayed unmatched.

This clonotype was seen a handful of times. This chain connects TRBV7-2 to TRBJ1-4, with D hard to call. The CDR3 is made up of 14 amino acids. V lost 1 base and J 7 bases, leaving 10 bases between the germline ends. Per germline, CDR1 SGHTA and CDR2 FQGNSA. DNA of the CDR3: TGTGCCAGCAGCTTAGGTGTAGGGATTGAAAAACTGTTTTTT. It codes for CASSLGVGIEKLFF.

This clonotype was seen more than once but under ten times. The chain links TRBV6-1 to TRBJ1-1; D possibly corresponds to TRBD1 (5 bases). Germline V CDR1 and CDR2: MNHNS, SASEGT. The CDR3 is 15 residues long. V shed 4 bases and J shed 1 base, with 13 bases lying between them. In DNA, the CDR3 is TGTGCCAGCAGTGTGGCCGGGGGAGCGAACACTGAAGCTTTCTTT. Protein sequence: CASSVAGGANTEAFF.

The CDR3 DNA is TGTGCCAGCAGCTTAGGCCGGTTGGATGGCTACACCTTC. Translated, it gives CASSLGRLDGYTF. This chain uses TRBV7-2 with TRBJ1-2; no reliable D call. The germline gives CDR1 SGHTA, CDR2 FQGNSA. V was shortened by 1 base and J by 6 bases, with 9 bases between the two germline ends. The CDR3 totals 13 residues.

The chain carries TRBV5-6 and TRBJ1-1; D is unclear. V lost 1 base and J lost 8, with 6 bases in between. From germline, CDR1 is SGHDT and CDR2 YYEEEE. This CDR3 contains 11 residues. The CDR3 sequence is CASSLLREAFF. CDR3 sequence (DNA): TGTGCCAGCAGCTTGTTGAGGGAAGCTTTCTTT.

This clonotype was observed a handful of times. This rearrangement joins TRBV7-8 to TRBJ2-3; 8 bases are a match to TRBD1. The germline CDR1 and CDR2 sequences are SGHVS and FQNEAQ. The CDR3 runs to 19 residues. After removal of 4 bases from V and 1 base from J, the junction contained 16 bases not matched to a gene. CDR3 region: CASSSRVGQAPRGTDTQYF. CDR3 nucleotide sequence: TGTGCCAGCAGCTCAAGAGTGGGACAGGCGCCTCGGGGCACAGATACGCAGTATTTT.

The chain couples TRBV29-1 to TRBJ1-5; no clear D gene. Germline lookup yields CDR1 SQVTM and CDR2 ANQGSEA. The ends were cut back, 6 bases at V and 4 bases at J, with 16 bases in the middle. The CDR3 has 14 residues. In DNA form, the CDR3 reads TGCAGCGTAGCCGTGGACGGGAAAAATCAGCCCCAGCATTTT. This sequence encodes CSVAVDGKNQPQHF.

The chain uses TRBV11-3 and TRBJ2-1; 7 bases match TRBD1. There are 15 residues in the CDR3. The germline CDR1 and CDR2 sequences are SGHNT and YENEEA. The V and J ends lost 5 bases and 12 bases, in that order; junction bases with no gene match: 16. This CDR3 is CASSPPDAPTGRQFF. CDR3 in DNA: TGTGCCAGCAGCCCCCCTGACGCGCCGACAGGGAGGCAGTTCTTC.

The table lists this clonotype with a few counts. At one end, the junction sequence differs from germline, possibly due to a read error. The chain employs TRBV20-1 and TRBJ1-1; D is unclear. Germline-derived CDR1 and CDR2 are DFQATT and SNEGSKA (reference sequence). The CDR3 loop spans 12 amino acids. CDR3 sequence reads: CSARGENAEAFF. DNA of the CDR3: TGCAGTGCTAGAGGAGAGAACGCTGAAGCTTTCTTT.

The V and J genes are TRBV6-5 and TRBJ1-6; perhaps TRBD1 as D (6 bases). CDR3 size: 17 residues. Trimming left V 2 bases short and J 0 bases short, with 11 bases between. The germline V gene encodes CDR1 MNHEY and CDR2 SVGAGI. In nucleotides, the CDR3 is TGTGCCAGCAGTTACCGGGGGGGCAGCTCCTATAATTCACCCCTCCACTTT. Translated, it gives CASSYRGGSSYNSPLHF.

V usage is TRBV12-3 or TRBV12-4 and J usage is TRBJ1-1; possible D gene TRBD1, 6 bases. Between the trimmed V and J ends, which lost 6 bases and 0 bases, there was a span of 11 bases. This CDR3 comprises 14 residues. For the CDR3, the DNA is TGTGCCAGCAGGATACAGGGATTGAACACTGAAGCTTTCTTT. Residues: CASRIQGLNTEAFF.

This clonotype was counted between two and nine times. The rearrangement links TRBV27 to TRBJ2-3, with D unresolved. The CDR3 runs to 14 residues. With 5 bases removed from V and 2 bases from J, the gap between germline ends came to 11 bases. The germline gives CDR1 MNHEY, CDR2 SMNVEV (reference sequence). CDR3 amino acids: CASSLSGFTDTQYF. DNA for the CDR3: TGTGCCAGCAGTCTGTCGGGCTTCACAGATACGCAGTATTTT.

The CDR3, as DNA: TGCGCCAGCAGCTTGGTTGGGGCGGGTGAGCAGTTCTTC. Amino acids: CASSLVGAGEQFF. The chain employs TRBV5-1 and TRBJ2-1; D is tentatively TRBD1 or TRBD2 (5 bases each). V lost 0 bases to trimming and J lost 9 bases, with 10 bases between them. From germline, CDR1 is SGHRS and CDR2 YFSETQ. The CDR3 loop spans 13 amino acids. Filled out from reference TRBV5-1 and TRBJ2-1, the complete variable domain reads KAGVTQTPRYLIKTRGQQVTLSCSPISGHRSVSWYQQTPGQGLQFLFEYFSETQRNKGNFPGRFSGRQFSNSRSEMNVSTLELGDSALYLCASSLVGAGEQFFGPGTRLTVL.

A few counts support this clonotype. The CDR3 DNA sequence: TGTGCCAGCAGCTGGGACAGGGGCTACGAGCAGTACTTC. This sequence encodes CASSWDRGYEQYF. The chain recombines TRBV27 with TRBJ2-7; TRBD1 agrees at 10 bases. This CDR3 spans 13 amino acids. Trimming cost V 6 bases and J 3 bases; bases outside gene matches: 2. The germline V gene has CDR1 MNHEY and CDR2 SMNVEV (reference sequence).

The chain employs TRBV5-5 and TRBJ1-2; a weak D match, TRBD1 (5 bases). CDR3 size: 14 residues. Per germline, CDR1 SGHKS and CDR2 YYEKEE (reference sequence). The ends were cut back, 3 bases at V and 1 base at J, with 10 bases in the middle. The CDR3 spells CASSSGTLNYGYTF. Written as DNA, the CDR3 is TGTGCCAGCAGCTCCGGGACTCTTAACTATGGCTACACCTTC.

This clonotype has ten or more counts. The chain combines TRBV5-1 with TRBJ2-7; 9 bases align to TRBD1. Germline V CDR1 and CDR2: SGHRS, YFSETQ. J was trimmed by 2 bases and V by 4 bases; bases with no gene match: 7. This CDR3 is built from 15 residues. CDR3 nucleotides: TGCGCCAGCAGCGGGACAGGGAGAAGGGCCTACGAGCAGTACGTC. Translation gives CASSGTGRRAYEQYV.